Listed here are 23 T cell receptor beta chains from one sample, sequenced in a study of blood T cell repertoires in COVID-19. This table comes from immunoSEQ multiplex PCR, and its TCRdb copy is limited to in-frame clones, with some not included. The sample includes around 20,000 clones, 89% seen only once; the top ten take 20% to 30%. Sequenced material: peripheral blood. These receptors were taken from a human donor with active COVID-19. The donor label of this sample is uncertain.

The rearrangement uses TRBV5-5 and TRBJ1-6; D perhaps matches TRBD1 (6 bases). V was pared by 4 bases and J by 9 bases, with 17 bases between. Germline V gives CDR1 SGHKS, CDR2 YYEKEE (reference sequence). This CDR3 spans 15 amino acids. The CDR3 DNA sequence: TGTGCCAGCAGCGGGATGGACGCGGGGGCTTCACCCCTCCACTTT. Translating it yields CASSGMDAGASPLHF.

The chain links TRBV3-1 (or the pseudogene TRBV3-2) to TRBJ2-5; 8 bases align to TRBD1. The CDR3 is 14 amino acids. The V and J ends lost 4 bases and 2 bases, in that order; junction bases with no gene match: 3. Germline CDR1 and CDR2: LGHDT and YNNKEL (reference sequence). Here the CDR3 DNA reads TGTGCCAGCAGCCCCGGACAGGGACAAGAGACCCAGTACTTC. Translated: CASSPGQGQETQYF.

The CDR3 DNA is TGCGCCAGCAGCCAAGCGATCGCGGGTAGCTCCTACAATGAGCAGTTCTTC. Translated, it gives CASSQAIAGSSYNEQFF. The chain carries TRBV4-3 and TRBJ2-1; a possible D gene is TRBD2 (5 bases). The CDR3 extends over 17 amino acids. Per the germline V gene, CDR1 is LGHNA and CDR2 is YSLEER. The V end was cut by 1 base, the J end by 0 bases, with 13 bases between.

This chain links TRBV6-2 or TRBV6-3 with TRBJ2-7; possible D gene TRBD2, 5 bases. V was shortened by 2 bases and J by 9 bases, with 11 bases between the two germline ends. This CDR3 has 12 amino acids. In germline, CDR1 is MNHEY, CDR2 SVGEGT. CDR3 protein: CASSYPLGGQYF. The CDR3 DNA follows: TGTGCCAGCAGTTACCCACTAGGCGGGCAGTACTTC.

V and J are TRBV10-3 and TRBJ2-5; 13 bases are shared with TRBD2. The trim removed 3 bases at V and 2 bases at J, leaving 18 bases unmatched. The length of the CDR3 is 21 residues. CDR1 is ENHRY, CDR2 SYGVKD, per germline. CDR3 protein: CAISDPGLAGVARPIQETQYF. The DNA for the CDR3 is TGTGCCATCAGTGATCCAGGACTAGCGGGGGTTGCGAGGCCCATACAAGAGACCCAGTACTTC.

Only one count was recorded for this clone. The chain joins TRBV10-3 to TRBJ2-1; tentatively, D is TRBD1 (5 bases). Between the trimmed V and J ends, which lost 5 bases and 7 bases, there was a span of 18 bases. The CDR3 consists of 15 residues. CDR1 ENHRY and CDR2 SYGVKD come from the germline V gene. The CDR3 bases are TGTGCCATCAGTACCCCTTCCCCAGGGCGTAATGAGCAGTTCTTC. It translates to CAISTPSPGRNEQFF.

V and J are TRBV25-1 and TRBJ2-2; TRBD1 might be the D (5 bases). CDR3 size: 16 residues. CDR1 MGHDK and CDR2 SYGVNS come from the germline V gene. The V and J ends lost 1 base and 0 bases respectively, with 9 bases between them. CDR3: CASSESGRANTGELFF. The CDR3 DNA is TGTGCCAGCAGTGAATCAGGCAGGGCGAACACCGGGGAGCTGTTTTTT.

The gene calls are TRBV7-9 and TRBJ2-6; a weak D match, TRBD2 (5 bases). Between the trimmed V and J ends, which lost 5 bases and 0 bases, there was a span of 11 bases. The CDR3 spans 16 residues. CDR1 SEHNR and CDR2 FQNEAQ come from the germline V gene (reference sequence). CDR3 sequence (DNA): TGTGCCAGCAGCCCGGGGAAGGGCTCTGGGGCCAACGTCCTGACTTTC. Protein: CASSPGKGSGANVLTF.

The rearrangement links TRBV12-2 to TRBJ2-7; TRBD2 is the table's D call, not checked against the DNA. TRBV12-2 is assigned pseudogene status. The CDR3 totals 13 residues. CDR3 in amino acids: CASRLDPGTEQYF. CDR3 nucleotide sequence: TGTGCAAGTCGCTTAGACCCGGGTACCGAGCAGTACTTC.

The V call is TRBV3-1 (or the pseudogene TRBV3-2), the J call TRBJ2-3, with TRBD2 matching 10 bases. The CDR3 is made up of 20 amino acids. Losses at the gene ends were 0 bases for V and 2 bases for J; bases not matched to a gene: 14. CDR1 LGHDT and CDR2 YNNKEL come from the germline V gene (reference sequence). CDR3 protein: CASSQEDWLAGDRFTDTQYF. The CDR3 DNA reads TGTGCCAGCAGCCAAGAAGATTGGCTAGCGGGGGACCGCTTCACAGATACGCAGTATTTT.

This chain connects TRBV18 to TRBJ2-5; 8 bases match TRBD1. Germline V gene sequence: CDR1 KGHSH, CDR2 LQKENI. This CDR3 is built from 14 residues. J was trimmed by 3 bases and V by 6 bases; bases with no gene match: 6. The CDR3 DNA reads as TGTGCCAGCTCCCCGTTGACAGGGGAAGAGACCCAGTACTTC. Amino acids: CASSPLTGEETQYF.

Only one count was recorded for this clone. The chain employs TRBV7-3 and TRBJ2-1, with TRBD2 matching 10 bases. V was clipped by 3 bases and J by 1 base; unmatched bases: 15. The CDR3 spans 20 residues. The germline V gene has CDR1 SGHTA and CDR2 FQGTGA. As DNA, the CDR3 is TGTGCCAGCAGCTTGACCATAGCGGGAGGAGGAAGGAGGTCCTACAATGAGCAGTTCTTC. It encodes CASSLTIAGGGRRSYNEQFF.

This chain joins TRBV21-1 and TRBJ2-1; the table names TRBD2, a call not compared with the DNA. TRBV21-1 is a known pseudogene. The CDR3 extends over 21 amino acids. In DNA form, the CDR3 reads TGTGCCAGCAGCGTATCCTGGACTAGCGGGGAGGCCGTTGGCTCCTACAATGAGCAGTTCTTC. Encoded protein: CASSVSWTSGEAVGSYNEQFF.

The chain carries TRBV7-3 and TRBJ2-1, with a possible D match to TRBD2 (5 bases). The germline gives CDR1 SGHTA, CDR2 FQGTGA. Deletions cut 3 bases from V and 9 bases from J, with 12 bases between. This CDR3 has 13 residues. CDR3 sequence reads: CASSFWPAVEQFF. CDR3 DNA sequence: TGTGCCAGCAGCTTTTGGCCAGCGGTTGAGCAGTTCTTC. Variable domain in full (rest from reference TRBV7-3 and TRBJ2-1): GAGVSQTPSNKVTEKGKYVELRCDPISGHTALYWYRQSLGQGPEFLIYFQGTGAADDSGLPNDRFFAVRPEGSVSTLKIQRTERGDSAVYLCASSFWPAVEQFFGPGTRLTVL.

V usage is TRBV5-1 and J usage is TRBJ2-1, with 9 nucleotides matching TRBD2. This CDR3 is built from 14 residues. Germline CDR1 SGHRS, CDR2 YFSETQ. Unmatched junction bases numbered 7, after V lost 4 bases and J lost 8 bases. The CDR3 spells CASSPLAGKDEQFF. The CDR3 region has the DNA TGCGCCAGCAGCCCTCTAGCGGGAAAAGATGAGCAGTTCTTC.

The genes are TRBV28 and TRBJ2-5; 9 nucleotides line up with TRBD2. This CDR3 comprises 16 residues. The germline V gene encodes CDR1 MDHEN and CDR2 SYDVKM. Trimming cost V 3 bases and J 0 bases; bases outside gene matches: 5. Here the CDR3 reads CASSLSRGGNQETQYF. DNA of the CDR3: TGTGCCAGCAGTTTGTCGCGGGGGGGAAACCAAGAGACCCAGTACTTC.

This clone was seen a single time. This chain uses TRBV28 with TRBJ2-7, with TRBD2 matching 13 bases. Germline trimming cut 3 bases from V and 0 bases from J; bases unmatched to any gene: 5. This CDR3 region has 17 residues. Per the germline V gene, CDR1 is MDHEN and CDR2 is SYDVKM. The CDR3 reads CASSLVTSGRSSYEQYF. The DNA of the CDR3 is TGTGCCAGCAGTTTGGTGACTAGCGGGAGGAGCTCCTACGAGCAGTACTTC.

The chain recombines TRBV4-1 with TRBJ2-6; D might be TRBD1 (6 bases). The length of the CDR3 is 15 residues. Trimming removed 4 bases from V and 1 base from J, with 8 bases in between. From germline, CDR1 is MGHRA and CDR2 YSYEKL. CDR3 in DNA: TGCGCCAGCAGCCCCCAGGGGTCTGGGGCCAACGTCCTGACTTTC. Protein product: CASSPQGSGANVLTF.

This chain connects TRBV19 to TRBJ1-3, with 9 bases lining up with TRBD1. V gave up 7 bases and J gave up 0 bases; unmatched junction bases: 16. The germline CDR1 and CDR2 sequences are LNHDA and SQIVND (reference sequence). This CDR3 has 19 residues. CDR3 in amino acids: CASTFFGTGSTSSGNTIYF. The CDR3 coding sequence is TGTGCCAGTACCTTTTTCGGGACAGGGTCTACGAGCTCTGGAAACACCATATATTTT. Full variable domain (rest looked up from reference TRBV19 and TRBJ1-3): DGGITQSPKYLFRKEGQNVTLSCEQNLNHDAMYWYRQDPGQGLRLIYYSQIVNDFQKGDIAEGYSVSREKKESFPLTVTSAQKNPTAFYLCASTFFGTGSTSSGNTIYFGEGSWLTVV.

The chain couples TRBV6-5 to TRBJ1-2, with TRBD1 matching over 10 bases. The length of the CDR3 is 13 residues. Germline V gene data show CDR1 as MNHEY and CDR2 as SVGAGI. V lost 6 bases, J lost 4 bases, and 2 bases stayed unmatched. The CDR3, as DNA: TGTGCCAGCAGGGGGGACAGGGGCTATGGCTACACCTTC. Its protein is CASRGDRGYGYTF.

The CDR3 here is CASSQPGQVSYNEQFF. For the CDR3, the DNA is TGTGCCAGCAGCCAACCGGGACAGGTGTCCTACAATGAGCAGTTCTTC. This chain connects TRBV3-1 (or the pseudogene TRBV3-2) to TRBJ2-1; TRBD1 matches at 8 bases. Germline V gene data show CDR1 as LGHDT and CDR2 as YNNKEL (reference sequence). V trimming: 2 bases; J trimming: 1 base; junction bases outside the gene matches: 4. The CDR3 has 16 amino acids.

The rearrangement joins TRBV5-1 to TRBJ1-6; 7 bases match TRBD1. The CDR3 is 14 residues long. The V gene's germline CDR1 is SGHRS and CDR2 YFSETQ. Trimming cost V 3 bases and J 7 bases; bases outside gene matches: 4. In nucleotides, the CDR3 is TGCGCCAGCAGCTCCGGGACAGAGAATTCACCCCTCCACTTT. This sequence encodes CASSSGTENSPLHF.

The chain carries TRBV24-1 and TRBJ2-2, with a weak D call TRBD1 (6 bases). V was cut by 4 bases and J by 8 bases, with 19 bases left in between. From germline, CDR1 is KGHDR and CDR2 SFDVKD. The CDR3 totals 16 residues. Written as DNA, the CDR3 is TGTGCCACCAGTGACGAGACTGATGGGGGCGCGGGGGAGCTGTTTTTT. Translating gives CATSDETDGGAGELFF.